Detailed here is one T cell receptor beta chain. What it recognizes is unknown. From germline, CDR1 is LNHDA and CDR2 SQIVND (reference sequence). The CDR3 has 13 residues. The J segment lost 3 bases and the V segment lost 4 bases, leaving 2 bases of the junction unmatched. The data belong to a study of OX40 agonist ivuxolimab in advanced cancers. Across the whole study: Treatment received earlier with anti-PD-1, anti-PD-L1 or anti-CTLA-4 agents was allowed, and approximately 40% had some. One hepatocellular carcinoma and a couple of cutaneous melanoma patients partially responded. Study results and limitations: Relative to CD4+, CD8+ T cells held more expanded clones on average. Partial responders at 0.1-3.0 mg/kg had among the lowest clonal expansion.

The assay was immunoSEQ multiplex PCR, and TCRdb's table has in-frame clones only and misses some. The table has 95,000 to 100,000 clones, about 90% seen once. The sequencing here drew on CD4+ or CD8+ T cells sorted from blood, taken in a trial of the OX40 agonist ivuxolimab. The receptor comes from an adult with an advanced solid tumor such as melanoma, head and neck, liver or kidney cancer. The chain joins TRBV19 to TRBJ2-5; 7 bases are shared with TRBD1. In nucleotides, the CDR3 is TGTGCCAGTAGTACCGACAGGGAAGAGACCCAGTACTTC. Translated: CASSTDREETQYF.